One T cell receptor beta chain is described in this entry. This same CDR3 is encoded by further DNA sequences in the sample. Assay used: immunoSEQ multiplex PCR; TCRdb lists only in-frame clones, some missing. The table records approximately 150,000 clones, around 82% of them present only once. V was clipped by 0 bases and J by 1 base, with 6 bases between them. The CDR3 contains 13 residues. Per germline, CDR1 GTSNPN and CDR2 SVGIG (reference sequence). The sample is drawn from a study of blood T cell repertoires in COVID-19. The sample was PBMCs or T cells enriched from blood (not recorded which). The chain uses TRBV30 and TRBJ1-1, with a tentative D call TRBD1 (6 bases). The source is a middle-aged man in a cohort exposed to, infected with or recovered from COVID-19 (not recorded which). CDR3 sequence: CAWSVGGNTEAFF. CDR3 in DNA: TGTGCCTGGAGTGTAGGGGGGAACACTGAAGCTTTCTTT.